This T cell receptor (beta chain) was captured by sequencing in a study of Ad26.COV2.S vaccination and SARS-CoV-2 variants. About the research overall: In the COV1001 trial, the donor was in the Ad26.COV2.S arm.

Some clones are missing from TCRdb's copy, which holds only in-frame ones; the method was immunoSEQ multiplex PCR. The data hold a few hundred thousand clones, with about 90% observed a single time. Of note for this clone: The antigen remains undetermined.

The treatment denotes: 19 received Ad26.COV2.S at low or high dose, single or two shots; 5 received placebo; per-sample allocation not given. Collection of samples fell on day 63 after the first vaccine or placebo injection. The CDR3 spans 10 residues. With 3 bases removed from V and 7 bases from J, the gap between germline ends came to 4 bases. Germline CDR1 and CDR2: DFQATT and SNEGSKA (reference sequence). Study-level findings and limits: It is possible that the TCR breadth and depth analyses underestimated the total T cell responses. People who got the vaccine had more spike-specific TCR breadth than people who got placebo.

The specimen comprised peripheral blood, sampled in a trial of Ad26.COV2.S vaccine versus placebo. The TCR was taken from a person aged 18 to 59 who received the Ad26.COV2.S COVID-19 vaccine or a placebo. This rearrangement joins TRBV20-1 to TRBJ1-5; D call uncertain. CDR3 DNA sequence: TGCAGTGCTAGTGGACAGCCCCAGCATTTT. Residues: CSASGQPQHF.